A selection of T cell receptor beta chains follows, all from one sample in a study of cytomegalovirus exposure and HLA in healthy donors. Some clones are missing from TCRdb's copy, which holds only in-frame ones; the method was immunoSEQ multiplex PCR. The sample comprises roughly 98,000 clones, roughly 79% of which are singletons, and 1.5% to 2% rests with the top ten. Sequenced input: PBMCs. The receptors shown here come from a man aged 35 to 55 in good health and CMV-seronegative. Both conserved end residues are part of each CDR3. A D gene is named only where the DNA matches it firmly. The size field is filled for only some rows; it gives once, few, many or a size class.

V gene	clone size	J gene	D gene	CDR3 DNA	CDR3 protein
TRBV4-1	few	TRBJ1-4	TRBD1	TGCGCCAGCAGGCCCAGGGGGGCAGCTAATGAAAAACTGTTTTTT	CASRPRGAANEKLFF
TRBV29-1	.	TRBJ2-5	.	TGCAGCGTAGCTGATCAGGGGGAGACCCAGTACTTC	CSVADQGETQYF
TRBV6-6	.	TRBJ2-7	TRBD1	TGTGCCAGCAGATCAGGGGGCTACGAGCAGTACTTC	CASRSGGYEQYF
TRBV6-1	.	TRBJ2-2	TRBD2	TGTGCCGGGGGAAGACTAGCGGATACCGGGGAGCTGTTTTTT	CAGGRLADTGELFF
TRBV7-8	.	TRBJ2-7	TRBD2	TGTGCCAGCAGCGCCGCCTTGGGACTAGCTGGGTACGAGCAGTACTTC	CASSAALGLAGYEQYF
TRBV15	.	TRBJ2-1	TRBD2	TGTGCCACCAGAAACAGCGGGAGGATTGCCTACAATGAGCAGTTCTTC	CATRNSGRIAYNEQFF
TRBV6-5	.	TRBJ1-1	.	TGTGCCAGCAGATCCGGGACACTAAACACTGAAGCTTTCTTT	CASRSGTLNTEAFF
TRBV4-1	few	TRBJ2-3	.	TGCGCCAGCAGCCAAGACCGTAGCAGAAAGCCAGATACGCAGTATTTT	CASSQDRSRKPDTQYF
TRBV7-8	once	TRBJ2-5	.	TGTGCCAGCAGCTTGATAAAAGGCCCTCAGAGGGAGACCCAGTACTTC	CASSLIKGPQRETQYF
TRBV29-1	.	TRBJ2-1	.	TGCAGCGTTGATGGGGGAGGCAATGAGCAGTTCTTC	CSVDGGGNEQFF
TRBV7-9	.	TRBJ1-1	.	TGTGCCAGCATCCGGGGTGGGCCTCACATGAACACTGAAGCTTTCTTT	CASIRGGPHMNTEAFF
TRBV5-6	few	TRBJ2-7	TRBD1	TGTGCCAGCAGCAAGACAGGGTACGAGCAGTACTTC	CASSKTGYEQYF